The entry below describes one TCR beta chain. No antigen is known for it. The record has no base qualities; no much larger clone is one base away. Trimming removed 6 bases from V and 2 bases from J, leaving 14 bases between the germline ends. CDR1 and CDR2 (MNHEY, SVGAGI) derive from the germline V gene. Inclusive of the bounding cysteine and phenylalanine, the CDR3 is 14 residues long. Only the CDR3 part of the read is kept: 42 bases, read in frame from the first base. The immunoSEQ kit was used, according to the manufacturer's recommendations, to generate TCR beta libraries from genomic DNA. To prepare the libraries, a first multiplex PCR with proprietary primers was run, followed by a second PCR that added unique barcodes, and a bead cleanup was done after each round. A kit-provided positive control reaction and a negative control reaction were included in every sample batch. The final libraries underwent checking on an Agilent 4200 TapeStation D1000 ScreenTape, volumetric pooling, and quantification by qPCR. Sequencing was performed on an Illumina NextSeq500 with a MidOutput 150-cycle cartridge, and 156 Read1 and 15 Index1 cycles were run with kit custom primers. The pooled library was loaded at 0.8 to 1 pM, and about 20% PhiX control was spiked in. From the authors' description of their analysis: Vendor-processed data were analyzed in R, with a clonotype defined as all T cells sharing the same CDR3 nucleotide sequence. In the clone abundance analyses, frequencies in each sample were normalized to that sample's 10,000 most abundant clones. Public T cell clones, which averaged fewer than five per sample, were removed prior to analysis. A difference in abundance of at least 32-fold between compartments was used to define tumor-enriched and baseline blood-enriched clonotypes. A beta-binomial differential abundance model was applied to find clonotypes that expanded or contracted between blood time points. Tumor-blood repertoire similarity was measured with the Baroni-Urbani and Buser coefficient, and group comparisons used two-tailed Wilcoxon tests in R. The source is immuneACCESS, and TCRdb retained only in-frame sequences with V and J called. Part of the clones is not carried over; for the studies checked, unresolved V genes explain less than half of this, and the remainder is unexplained. V, J and clone size reflect that table, while D and trimming were determined from the DNA. The sample table lists 94,000 or so clones, 82% of them with a count of one. The top ten clonotypes cover roughly 6% of the sample.

This sample is drawn from a study of radiation and T cells in renal cell carcinoma (dated by TCRdb to 2020 to 2021). For the wider study: The samples were drawn from a clinical trial, where primary renal cell carcinomas were treated with 15 Gy of stereotactic body radiation therapy and then removed by nephrectomy 4 weeks afterward. In total, 53 samples underwent TCR beta sequencing: 25 or so tumors plus 27 peripheral blood samples. Across all 50 or so samples, 4 million to 5 million unique CDR3 nucleotide sequences encoding 2.5 million to 3 million unique CDR3 amino acid sequences were identified.

Broad study findings and their caveats: In blood, the top tumor clonotypes increased from baseline to 2 weeks after radiation and then shrank by 4 weeks, which suggests a temporary expansion of tumor-resident clones. The single-armed trial design could not address effects of radiation dose or scheduling on the TCR repertoire. Because no pretreatment tumor biopsies were available, whether clonotypes were present in the tumor at baseline could not be determined. Changes in the blood repertoire were not tracked past 4 weeks after treatment.

The sample's time point label, in plain terms: baseline pretreatment blood. Reading the label with the study, this specimen's treatment or condition is: 15 Gy SBRT to primary tumor, nephrectomy 4 weeks later. To follow tumor-enriched clonotypes, serial peripheral blood was collected from radiation-treated patients at baseline and at 2 weeks and 4 weeks after SBRT. All patients had renal cell carcinoma with clear cell pathology. The QIAamp DNA Blood Mini Kit (Qiagen) was used to prepare genomic DNA for TCR sequencing. The analyses included only samples that passed all quality control checks. The starting material was blood, obtained from a patient whose treatment included radiotherapy and nephrectomy. The source is a man in his fifties or sixties with renal cell carcinoma. The chain couples TRBV6-5 to TRBJ2-7, with the D gene too uncertain to name. The CDR3 protein sequence reads: CASRFQVGAYEQYF. The nucleotide sequence is given as TGTGCCAGCAGGTTCCAGGTTGGGGCCTACGAGCAGTACTTC.